The next 21 T cell receptor beta chains were all read from a single sample in a study of T cells expressing NK-cell markers. Reanalyzing the 5' RACE reads, TCRdb keeps one entry per CDR3 protein, without DNA. The sample data list more than 400,000 distinct CDR3 sequences. The sample comprised blood T cells: a sorted CD56 or NKG2C T cell subset, CD4+ or CD8+ T cells, or bulk PBMC T cells (not recorded which). Receptors originate from a woman between 18 and 70 years old in good health.

V is TRBV3-1 and J is TRBJ1-5. The CDR3 has 14 residues. Germline V gives CDR1 LGHDT, CDR2 YNNKEL (reference sequence). CDR3 sequence: CASSQGSAKQPQHF.

The V call is TRBV29-1, the J call TRBJ2-4. The CDR3 is made up of 15 amino acids. Per the germline V gene, CDR1 is SQVTM and CDR2 is ANQGSEA. The chain's CDR3 is CSADDGSLAKNIQYF.

The chain couples TRBV4-3 to TRBJ2-1; TCRdb gives TRBD2 as the D gene, but with no DNA this cannot be confirmed. The CDR3 extends over 15 amino acids. Germline lookup yields CDR1 LGHNA and CDR2 YSLEER. The CDR3 here is CASSQARRPSNEQFF.

The rearrangement links TRBV20-1 to TRBJ1-5; TCRdb selects TRBD1, and the lack of DNA leaves this call unchecked. CDR1 and CDR2 (germline): DFQATT, SNEGSKA (reference sequence). The CDR3 sequence is 14 residues long. CDR3: CSASDRGGNQPQHF.

The V call is TRBV12-3 or TRBV12-4, the J call TRBJ2-3; TCRdb selects TRBD1, and the lack of DNA leaves this call unchecked. The CDR3 length is 14 residues. The CDR3 spells CASRPRGSGDTQYF.

The V call is TRBV20-1, the J call TRBJ2-5. This CDR3 has 12 amino acids. Looked up from germline, CDR1 is DFQATT and CDR2 is SNEGSKA (reference sequence). The CDR3: CSAREEYPSQYF.

V is TRBV12-3 or TRBV12-4 and J is TRBJ1-3; TCRdb's D gene call, TRBD1, goes unchecked for lack of DNA. The CDR3 has 15 amino acids. The CDR3 sequence: CASNPTGASGNTIYF.

The V call is TRBV30, the J call TRBJ2-1; no DNA is available, so the TRBD2 call from TCRdb remains unchecked. Per germline, CDR1 GTSNPN and CDR2 SVGIG (reference sequence). The CDR3 runs 15 residues. CDR3 residues: CAWSGLAGLYNEQFF.

The chain has TRBV11-2 and TRBJ2-1; TCRdb picks TRBD1, but there is no DNA to check that call. The CDR3 is made up of 19 amino acids. The germline CDR1 and CDR2 sequences are SGHAT and FQNNGV. The CDR3 reads CASSLFGRLRGPTHNEQFF.

The chain links TRBV4-3 to TRBJ2-3; the TRBD1 assignment by TCRdb is unverifiable without DNA. This CDR3 has 16 residues. Per the germline V gene, CDR1 is LGHNA and CDR2 is YSLEER. The CDR3 reads CASSQATGTSTDTQYF.

The gene calls are TRBV6-5 and TRBJ1-4; TCRdb's D call of TRBD1 is untestable without DNA. CDR3 length: 16 amino acids. From germline, CDR1 is MNHEY and CDR2 SVGAGI. The CDR3 spells CASSYSKRPGNEKLFF.

The V call is TRBV7-9, the J call TRBJ1-4; TCRdb calls TRBD1, which cannot be checked without DNA. This CDR3 has 15 residues. CDR1 SEHNR and CDR2 FQNEAQ come from the germline V gene (reference sequence). The CDR3: CASSAPGLGDEKLFF.

V usage is TRBV12-3 or TRBV12-4 and J usage is TRBJ2-7; TCRdb picks TRBD1, but there is no DNA to check that call. The CDR3 has 15 residues. CDR3 sequence reads: CASGARPGGPYEQYF.

This chain connects TRBV12-3 or TRBV12-4 to TRBJ2-1; TCRdb picks TRBD1, but there is no DNA to check that call. The CDR3 totals 17 residues. Here the CDR3 reads CASSYPLAGSSYNEQFF.

The chain carries TRBV10-3 and TRBJ1-1. The CDR3 spans 13 residues. CDR1 is ENHRY and CDR2 is SYGVKD in the germline V gene. Here the CDR3 reads CAISEFAGTEAFF.

The chain links TRBV6-5 to TRBJ1-2. CDR1 is MNHEY and CDR2 is SVGAGI in the germline V gene. CDR3 length equals 16 residues. CDR3 residues: CASSSPPAGANYGYTF.

The CDR3 loop reads CASSDGGTVGEKLFF. The chain couples TRBV5-4 to TRBJ1-4; TCRdb reports TRBD1, a call that lacks DNA to check it against. Looked up from germline, CDR1 is SGHNT and CDR2 is YYREEE (reference sequence). There are 15 residues in the CDR3. The whole variable domain, remainder taken from reference TRBV5-4 and TRBJ1-4, is ETGVTQSPTHLIKTRGQQVTLRCSSQSGHNTVSWYQQALGQGPQFIFQYYREEENGRGNFPPRFSGLQFPNYSSELNVNALELDDSALYLCASSDGGTVGEKLFFGSGTQLSVL.

J is TRBJ2-7 and V is TRBV12-3 or TRBV12-4; checking the TCRdb D call of TRBD2 is not possible without DNA. The CDR3 is 15 residues long. CDR3 loop: CASSHPGLKGYEQYF.

This sequence joins TRBV18 and TRBJ2-2; TCRdb outputs TRBD1, but without DNA this stays unchecked. Per the germline V gene, CDR1 is KGHSH and CDR2 is LQKENI. The CDR3 spans 17 residues. CDR3: CASSPRPDRGGPGELFF.

This chain joins TRBV12-3 or TRBV12-4 and TRBJ1-2. The CDR3 is 13 amino acids. The CDR3 is CASSPTVEAGYTF.

V and J are TRBV7-2 and TRBJ2-2. CDR1 SGHTA and CDR2 FQGNSA come from the germline V gene. The length of the CDR3 is 12 residues. The CDR3 spells CASSLEDGELFF.